The sequence of this T cell receptor (beta chain) was determined in a study of cytomegalovirus exposure and HLA in healthy donors. Background on the study: A previous analysis identified 117 million unique TCR beta sequences derived from about 180 million T cells.

Every donor was a healthy person donating bone marrow. The CDR3 is 13 amino acids. Trimming stripped 1 base from V and 2 bases from J, with 5 bases between. Looked up from germline, CDR1 is SGHNT and CDR2 is YENEEA. Use of 60 Vbeta and 13 Jbeta primers characterized the PCR. Using immunoSEQ multiplex PCR, the repertoire was profiled, and TCRdb retains in-frame clones only, with some absent. Among approximately 110,000 clones listed, 55% to 65% were seen once. The J gene is TRBJ2-5, the V gene TRBV11-3, with D uncertain. Sequenced sample: PBMCs. The clonotype originates from a man aged 30 to 39 in good health and CMV-seropositive. The CDR3 is CASSLGGQETQYF. DNA of the CDR3: TGTGCCAGCAGCTTAGGCGGTCAAGAGACCCAGTACTTC.